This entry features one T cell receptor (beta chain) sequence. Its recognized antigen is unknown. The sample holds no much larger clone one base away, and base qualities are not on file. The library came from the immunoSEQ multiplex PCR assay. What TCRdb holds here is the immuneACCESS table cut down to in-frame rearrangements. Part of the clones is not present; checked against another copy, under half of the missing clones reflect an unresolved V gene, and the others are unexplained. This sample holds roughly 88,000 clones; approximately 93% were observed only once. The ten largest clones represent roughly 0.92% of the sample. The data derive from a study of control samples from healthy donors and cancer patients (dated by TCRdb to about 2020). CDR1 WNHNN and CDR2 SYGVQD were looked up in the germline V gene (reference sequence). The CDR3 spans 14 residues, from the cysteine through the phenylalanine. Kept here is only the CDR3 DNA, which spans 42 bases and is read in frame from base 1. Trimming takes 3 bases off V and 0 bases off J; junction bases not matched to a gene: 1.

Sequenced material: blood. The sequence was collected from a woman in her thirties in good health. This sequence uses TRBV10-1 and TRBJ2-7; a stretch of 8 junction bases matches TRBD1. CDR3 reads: CASSDQGASYEQYF. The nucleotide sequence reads TGCGCCAGCAGTGATCAGGGGGCCTCCTACGAGCAGTACTTC.